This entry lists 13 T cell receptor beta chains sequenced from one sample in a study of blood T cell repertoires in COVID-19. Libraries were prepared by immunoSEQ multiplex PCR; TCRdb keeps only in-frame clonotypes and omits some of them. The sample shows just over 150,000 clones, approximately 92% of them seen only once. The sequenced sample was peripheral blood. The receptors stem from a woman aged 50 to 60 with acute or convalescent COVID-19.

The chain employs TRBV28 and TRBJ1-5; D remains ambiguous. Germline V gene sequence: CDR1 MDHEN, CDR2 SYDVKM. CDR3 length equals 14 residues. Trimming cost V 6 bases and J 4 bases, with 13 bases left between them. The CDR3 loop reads CASRSDPGNQPQHF. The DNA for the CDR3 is TGTGCCAGCAGGAGTGACCCGGGGAATCAGCCCCAGCATTTT.

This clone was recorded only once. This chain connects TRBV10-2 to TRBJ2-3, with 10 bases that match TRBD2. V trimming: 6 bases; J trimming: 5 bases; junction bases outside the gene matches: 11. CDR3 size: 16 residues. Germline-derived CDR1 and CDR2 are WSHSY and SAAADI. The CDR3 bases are TGCGCCAGCAGAGGGGGAAGAGCGGGGGGGCGAGATACGCAGTATTTT. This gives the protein CASRGGRAGGRDTQYF.

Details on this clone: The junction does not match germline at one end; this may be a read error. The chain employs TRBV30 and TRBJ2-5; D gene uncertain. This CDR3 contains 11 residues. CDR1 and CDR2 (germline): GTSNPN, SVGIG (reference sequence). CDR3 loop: CAWSPKESQYF. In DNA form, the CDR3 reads TGTGCCTGGAGTCCCAAGGAGAGCCAGTACTTC. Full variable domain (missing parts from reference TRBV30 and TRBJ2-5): SQTIHQWPATLVQPVGSPLSLECTVEGTSNPNLYWYRQAAGRGLQLLFYSVGIGQISSEVPQNLSASRPQDRQFILSSKKLLLSDSGFYLCAWSPKESQYFGPGTRLLVL.

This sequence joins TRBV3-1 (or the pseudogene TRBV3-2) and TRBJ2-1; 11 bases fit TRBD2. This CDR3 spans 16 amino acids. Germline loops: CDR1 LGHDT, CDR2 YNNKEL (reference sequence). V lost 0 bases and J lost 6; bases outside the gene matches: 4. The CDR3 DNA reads TGTGCCAGCAGCCAAGATCGTACTAGCGGGGGCAATGAGCAGTTCTTC. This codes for CASSQDRTSGGNEQFF.

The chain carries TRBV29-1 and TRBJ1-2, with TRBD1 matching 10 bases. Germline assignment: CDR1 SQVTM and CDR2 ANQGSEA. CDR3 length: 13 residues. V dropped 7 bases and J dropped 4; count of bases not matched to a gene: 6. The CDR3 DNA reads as TGCAGCGCGCGACAGGGGGCTAGCTATGGCTACACCTTC. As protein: CSARQGASYGYTF.

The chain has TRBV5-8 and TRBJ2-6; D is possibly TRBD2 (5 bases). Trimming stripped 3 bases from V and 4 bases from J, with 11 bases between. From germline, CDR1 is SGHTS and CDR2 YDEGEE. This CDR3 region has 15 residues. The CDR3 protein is CASSSDLAGANVLTF. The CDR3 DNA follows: TGTGCCAGCAGCTCGGACTTGGCCGGGGCCAACGTCCTGACTTTC.

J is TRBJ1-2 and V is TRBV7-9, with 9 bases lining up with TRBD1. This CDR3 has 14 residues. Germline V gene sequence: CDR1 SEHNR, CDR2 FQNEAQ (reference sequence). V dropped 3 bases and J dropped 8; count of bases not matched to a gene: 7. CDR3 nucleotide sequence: TGTGCCAGCAGCTTCACAGGGGGCGAGAGGGGCTACACCTTC. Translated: CASSFTGGERGYTF.

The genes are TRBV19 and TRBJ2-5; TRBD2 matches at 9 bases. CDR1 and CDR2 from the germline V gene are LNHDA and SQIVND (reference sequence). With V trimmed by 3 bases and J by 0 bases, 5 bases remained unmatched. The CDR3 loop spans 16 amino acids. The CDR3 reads CASSIRSSGNQETQYF. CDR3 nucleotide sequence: TGTGCCAGTAGTATCAGATCTAGCGGGAACCAAGAGACCCAGTACTTC.

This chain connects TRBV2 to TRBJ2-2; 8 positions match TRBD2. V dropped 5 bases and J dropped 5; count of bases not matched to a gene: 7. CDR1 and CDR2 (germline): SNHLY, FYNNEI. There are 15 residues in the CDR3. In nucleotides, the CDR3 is TGTGCCAGCAGTTCCGGGACTAGTGTTACCGGGGAGCTGTTTTTT. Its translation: CASSSGTSVTGELFF.

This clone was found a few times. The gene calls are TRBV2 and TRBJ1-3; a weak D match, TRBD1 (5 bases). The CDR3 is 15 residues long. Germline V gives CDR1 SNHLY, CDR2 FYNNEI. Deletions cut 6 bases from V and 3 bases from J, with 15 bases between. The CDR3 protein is CASREFRASGNTIYF. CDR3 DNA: TGTGCCAGCAGGGAGTTCAGGGCGAGTGGAAACACCATATATTTT.

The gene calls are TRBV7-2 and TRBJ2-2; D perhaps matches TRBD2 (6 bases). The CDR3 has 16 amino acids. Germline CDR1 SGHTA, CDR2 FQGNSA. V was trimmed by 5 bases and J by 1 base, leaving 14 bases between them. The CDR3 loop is CASSPWSAGNTGELFF. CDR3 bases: TGTGCCAGCAGCCCCTGGTCAGCGGGGAACACCGGGGAGCTGTTTTTT.

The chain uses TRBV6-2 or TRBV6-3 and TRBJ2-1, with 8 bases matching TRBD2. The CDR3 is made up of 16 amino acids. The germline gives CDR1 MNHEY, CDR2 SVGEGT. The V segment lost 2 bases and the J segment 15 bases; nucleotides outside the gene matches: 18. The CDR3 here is CASSYNRRGLGFLRFF. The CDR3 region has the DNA TGTGCCAGCAGTTACAACAGGCGGGGACTAGGCTTCCTTCGGTTCTTC.

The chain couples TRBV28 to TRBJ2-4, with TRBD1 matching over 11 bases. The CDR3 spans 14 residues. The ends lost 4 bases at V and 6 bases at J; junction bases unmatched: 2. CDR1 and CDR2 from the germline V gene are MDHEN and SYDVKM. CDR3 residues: CASSSGTGGNIQYF. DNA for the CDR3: TGTGCCAGCAGTTCCGGGACAGGGGGAAACATTCAGTACTTC.